The rows below give T cell receptor beta chains drawn from one sample of a study of T cells in Graves' hyperthyroidism and ophthalmopathy. TCRdb reanalysed the multiplex PCR reads using MiXCR and keeps one entry per CDR3 protein. This sample yields around 660,000 distinct CDR3 sequences, of which just under 45% are seen a single time; roughly 6.5% belongs to the top ten. Sequences were obtained from peripheral blood or thyroid tissue (not recorded which). The receptor set was obtained from an adult man with Graves' disease, either hyperthyroidism or ophthalmopathy (not recorded which). Each CDR3 is given with its conserved first and last residue. A D gene is named only where the DNA matches it firmly. Size is omitted from some rows. Given values are once, few, many or a class for expanded clones.

>TRBV7-9|few|TRBJ1-2|TRBD1
TGCGCCAGCAGCCAACCTGACAGGGCCGATAACTATGGCTACACCTTC
CASSQPDRADNYGYTF
>TRBV7-9|many|TRBJ1-1|.
TGTGCCAGCATGCTGGACACTGAAGCTTTCTTT
CASMLDTEAFF
>TRBV24-1|.|TRBJ2-7|.
TGTGCCACCAGTGGCCCCCAGGTGGGCCACTACGAGCAGTACTTC
CATSGPQVGHYEQYF
>TRBV7-2|many|TRBJ2-7|TRBD2
TGTGCCAGCAGCTCTGCCCCGGGACTAGCGGGAGGGAGCCACGAGCAGTACTTC
CASSSAPGLAGGSHEQYF
>TRBV20-1|.|TRBJ1-4|TRBD1
TGCAGTGCTAGAGCCCGCGGGACAGCACGAAATGAAAAACTGTTTTTT
CSARARGTARNEKLFF
>TRBV20-1|many|TRBJ1-1|.
TGCAGTGCTAGGGACCAGGGAAACACTGAAGCTTTCTTT
CSARDQGNTEAFF
>TRBV2|many|TRBJ1-2|.
TGTGCCAGCAGGGGAACAAGTAACTATGGCTACACCTTC
CASRGTSNYGYTF
>TRBV7-3|few|TRBJ2-5|.
TGTGCCACCAGTGCCGGGACCCAGTACTTC
CATSAGTQYF
>TRBV20-1|.|TRBJ2-7|.
TGCAGTGCTAGGGGGGTCAAGGCGTCGACCTACGAGCAGTACTTC
CSARGVKASTYEQYF
>TRBV20-1|once|TRBJ2-7|TRBD1
TGCAGTGCTAGAGATCCAGGACAGGGGGCATACTACGAGCAGTACTTC
CSARDPGQGAYYEQYF
>TRBV20-1|.|TRBJ1-6|.
TGCAGTGCTATGCCGGGATCCAATTACAATTCACCCCTCCACTTT
CSAMPGSNYNSPLHF
>TRBV9|.|TRBJ1-6|.
TGTGCCAGCAGCGCCCCACAGGGATCCTATAATTCACCCCTCCACTTT
CASSAPQGSYNSPLHF
>TRBV11-2|.|TRBJ1-1|TRBD1
TGTGCCAGCAGTTTCGGGACAGGGGTGACTGAAGCTTTCTTT
CASSFGTGVTEAFF
>TRBV25-1|.|TRBJ1-4|.
TGTGCCAGCAGTGACTCTACCGGGGGGGGCACTAATGAAAAACTGTTTTTT
CASSDSTGGGTNEKLFF
>TRBV7-9|.|TRBJ1-2|.
TGTGCCAGCAGTTACTCGAGGAGGATAAACTATGGCTACACCTTC
CASSYSRRINYGYTF
>TRBV29-1|.|TRBJ1-3|TRBD1
TGCAGCGTGGGGACAGGGGATCGTGGCTACACCATATATTTT
CSVGTGDRGYTIYF
>TRBV20-1|few|TRBJ1-2|.
TGCAGTGGCAACTCTGCATCCTTAGGCTACACCTTC
CSGNSASLGYTF
>TRBV6-6|few|TRBJ2-5|.
TGTGCCAGCAGTTACTCGAGAGGGAACGTAGAGACCCAGTACTTC
CASSYSRGNVETQYF
>TRBV7-4|.|TRBJ1-2|TRBD1
TGTGCTAGTGCCATAGACAGGGAAGCAGATCAAGACTATGGCTACACCTTC
CASAIDREADQDYGYTF
>TRBV20-1|.|TRBJ2-7|.
TGCAGTGCTATAGATCAAGGGTACGAGCAGTACTTC
CSAIDQGYEQYF
>TRBV12-3/TRBV12-4|.|TRBJ1-6|TRBD1
TGTGCCAGCAGCACCGCTGCGGGACAGGGGCTCTCACCCCTCCACTTT
CASSTAAGQGLSPLHF
>TRBV10-3|.|TRBJ1-2|.
TGTGCCAGCATGGGGAAAAACGATGGCTACACCTTC
CASMGKNDGYTF
>TRBV7-2|.|TRBJ1-5|.
TGTGCCAGCAGCTTGGGGGGGCAGGGTAGCCCGCCCCAGCATTTT
CASSLGGQGSPPQHF
>TRBV29-1|.|TRBJ2-5|.
TGCAGCGTGACCTGGGGCGGGCGGGCCGTCCAAGAGACCCAGTACTTC
CSVTWGGRAVQETQYF